The next 21 T cell receptor beta chains were all read from a single sample in a study of regulatory T cells in long-lasting Graves disease. The time point here: newly diagnosed GD, antithyroid drugs for less than 3 months. Preparation of the TCR library used RNA extracted from PBMCs. Library construction for TCR beta used iRepertoire HTBI primers and Arm-PCR of CDR3 regions. From the multiplex PCR reads, TCRdb called clonotypes with MiXCR, one entry per CDR3 protein. Among some 600,000 distinct CDR3 sequences listed, around 15% were seen once. These data were likewise used in another study, on T cells in Graves' hyperthyroidism and ophthalmopathy.

This specimen consisted of peripheral blood mononuclear cells (PBMCs), obtained at new diagnosis, from a patient treated with antithyroid drugs. Receptors were obtained from a man aged 18 to 30 with Graves disease.

This clonotype has a count of ten or more. The V call is TRBV28, the J call TRBJ1-1; TRBD1 is a possible D gene (5 bases). Germline CDR1 reads MDHEN; CDR2 reads SYDVKM. CDR3 size: 13 residues. Trimming stripped 7 bases from V and 4 bases from J, with 13 bases between. CDR3 region: CASNGLGGTEAFF. The CDR3 nucleotides are TGTGCCAGCAACGGCCTCGGGGGCACTGAAGCTTTCTTT.

The V call is TRBV5-1, the J call TRBJ1-1, with TRBD1 matching over 7 bases. V lost 4 bases to trimming and J lost 6 bases; unmatched junction nucleotides: 6. The CDR3 is 13 amino acids. The germline V gene encodes CDR1 SGHRS and CDR2 YFSETQ. This CDR3 reads CASSTTGVPEAFF. The CDR3 coding sequence is TGCGCCAGCAGCACCACAGGGGTTCCTGAAGCTTTCTTT.

V is TRBV4-1 and J is TRBJ1-2, with D possibly matching TRBD1 (5 bases). Germline V gene data show CDR1 as MGHRA and CDR2 as YSYEKL. V was clipped by 7 bases and J by 2 bases, with 20 bases between them. CDR3 length equals 16 residues. In DNA, the CDR3 is TGCGCCAGCACGAGGGCGCAGGGCTACCAAAACTATGGCTACACCTTC. Amino acids: CASTRAQGYQNYGYTF.

This clonotype was observed many times. The chain uses TRBV5-1 and TRBJ2-2; 7 nucleotides align to TRBD2. After removal of 2 bases from V and 6 bases from J, the junction contained 10 bases not matched to a gene. CDR1 is SGHRS and CDR2 is YFSETQ in the germline V gene. This CDR3 region has 16 residues. In nucleotides, the CDR3 is TGCGCCAGCAGCTTTTCGGGGGGTCTCTCCCCCGGGGAGCTGTTTTTT. Residues: CASSFSGGLSPGELFF.

This clonotype was seen a handful of times. The chain carries TRBV27 and TRBJ2-2; D unresolved. The CDR3 consists of 15 residues. Looked up from germline, CDR1 is MNHEY and CDR2 is SMNVEV (reference sequence). V lost 3 bases and J 4 bases, leaving 12 bases between the germline ends. CDR3 residues: CASSFDTPSTGELFF. The CDR3 coding sequence is TGTGCCAGCAGTTTCGACACTCCCAGCACCGGGGAGCTGTTTTTT.

The chain carries TRBV4-1 and TRBJ2-5, with a possible D match to TRBD2 (7 bases). Germline V gene data show CDR1 as MGHRA and CDR2 as YSYEKL. The CDR3 sequence is 14 residues long. V shed 4 bases and J shed 6 bases, with 15 bases lying between them. The CDR3 DNA reads TGCGCCAGCAGCCCCTACGAGGGGGGGAAGACCCAGTACTTC. It yields the protein CASSPYEGGKTQYF.

This clonotype was observed many times. The chain links TRBV7-6 to TRBJ2-1; 10 bases fit TRBD2. J lost 10 bases, V lost 4 bases, and 7 bases had no gene match. CDR3 size: 14 residues. From germline, CDR1 is SGHVS and CDR2 FNYEAQ. The CDR3 DNA reads TGTGCCAGCAGCTCCGAAGCGGGAGGGAGCGAGCAGTTCTTC. Residues: CASSSEAGGSEQFF.

This clonotype appeared many times. This chain joins TRBV29-1 and TRBJ2-5; the match to TRBD2 covers 9 bases. The ends lost 2 bases at V and 6 bases at J; junction bases unmatched: 7. The V gene's germline CDR1 is SQVTM and CDR2 ANQGSEA. The length of the CDR3 is 14 residues. This CDR3 is CSVERAGGSQTQYF. CDR3 DNA sequence: TGCAGCGTTGAAAGGGCGGGAGGGTCGCAGACCCAGTACTTC.

V gene TRBV20-1 combines with J gene TRBJ1-3, with D maybe TRBD1 (5 bases). V shed 2 bases and J shed 0 bases, with 14 bases lying between them. This CDR3 has 16 amino acids. Germline values: CDR1 DFQATT, CDR2 SNEGSKA (reference sequence). The CDR3 coding sequence is TGCAGTGCTAGAAGCGGGACTCGACTCTCTGGAAACACCATATATTTT. Translation gives CSARSGTRLSGNTIYF.

V and J are TRBV5-1 and TRBJ1-3; D remains ambiguous. V lost 4 bases to trimming and J lost 1 base, with 9 bases between them. The germline V gene has CDR1 SGHRS and CDR2 YFSETQ. The CDR3 length is 14 residues. CDR3 residues: CASSTGTSGNTIYF. CDR3 sequence (DNA): TGCGCCAGCAGCACCGGTACGTCTGGAAACACCATATATTTT.

This clonotype came up many times. V gene TRBV12-3 or TRBV12-4 combines with J gene TRBJ2-7; tentatively, D is TRBD2 (5 bases). The CDR3 extends over 13 amino acids. Trimming took off 2 bases at V and 2 bases at J, with 7 bases between the two ends. The CDR3 bases are TGTGCCAGCAGTTTAATGCGGGCCTACGAGCAGTACTTC. It codes for CASSLMRAYEQYF.

This clonotype has a count of ten or more. The J gene is TRBJ2-2, the V gene TRBV27; the match to TRBD1 covers 8 bases. This CDR3 has 17 residues. Germline CDR1 is MNHEY and CDR2 is SMNVEV (reference sequence). The V and J ends lost 1 base and 1 base, in that order; junction bases with no gene match: 5. CDR3 region: CASSLYPGTGNTGELFF. Written as DNA, the CDR3 is TGTGCCAGCAGTTTATACCCCGGGACAGGGAACACCGGGGAGCTGTTTTTT.

This rearrangement joins TRBV11-2 to TRBJ1-4; D is perhaps TRBD1 (5 bases). The CDR3 runs 16 residues. Trimming shortened V by 5 bases and J by 3 bases, and 16 bases separated the two germline ends. The germline gives CDR1 SGHAT, CDR2 FQNNGV. CDR3 region: CASSVAIGASNEKLFF. The CDR3 DNA follows: TGTGCCAGCAGCGTAGCTATCGGGGCGTCTAATGAAAAACTGTTTTTT.

In its sample, this clonotype was seen many times. The chain employs TRBV18 and TRBJ2-1; D gene ambiguous. Trimming stripped 5 bases from V and 6 bases from J, with 14 bases between. Germline CDR1 reads KGHSH; CDR2 reads LQKENI. The CDR3 totals 14 residues. The CDR3 DNA follows: TGTGCCAGCTCAGCCAACCTAGATGGCAATGAGCAGTTCTTC. Its protein is CASSANLDGNEQFF.

This chain joins TRBV6-2 or TRBV6-3 and TRBJ2-4; no definite D call. There are 15 residues in the CDR3. Trimming shortened V by 5 bases and J by 0 bases, and 11 bases separated the two germline ends. The germline gives CDR1 MNHEY, CDR2 SVGEGT. The chain's CDR3 is CASSDGPLAKNIQYF. In DNA, the CDR3 is TGTGCCAGCAGTGACGGGCCACTAGCCAAAAACATTCAGTACTTC.

The chain is built from TRBV3-1 and TRBJ2-2; tentatively, D is TRBD2 (5 bases). The V end lost 4 bases, the J end lost 4 bases, and 13 bases lay between the germline ends. Per germline, CDR1 LGHDT and CDR2 YNNKEL (reference sequence). The CDR3 length is 15 residues. The CDR3 loop reads CASSLGGPVTGELFF. CDR3 DNA sequence: TGTGCCAGCAGCCTTGGCGGGCCGGTCACCGGGGAGCTGTTTTTT.

The chain's CDR3 is CATSTFEGNAEAFF. The CDR3, as DNA: TGTGCCACCAGCACCTTTGAGGGTAACGCTGAAGCTTTCTTT. The chain recombines TRBV15 with TRBJ1-1; D remains unclear. CDR1 and CDR2 from the germline V gene are LNHNV and YYDKDF (reference sequence). V was clipped by 4 bases and J by 6 bases, with 15 bases between them. The CDR3 contains 14 residues. The whole variable domain, filled in from reference TRBV15 and TRBJ1-1, reads DAMVIQNPRYQVTQFGKPVTLSCSQTLNHNVMYWYQQKSSQAPKLLFHYYDKDFNNEADTPDNFQSRRPNTSFCFLDIRSPGLGDTAMYLCATSTFEGNAEAFFGQGTRLTVV.

This clonotype was seen many times. The V gene is TRBV2, the J gene TRBJ1-1; 10 nucleotides match TRBD1. The ends lost 6 bases at V and 5 bases at J; junction bases unmatched: 12. Germline assignment: CDR1 SNHLY and CDR2 FYNNEI. There are 16 residues in the CDR3. The CDR3 sequence: CASSEQTGGRGTEAFF. CDR3 coding DNA: TGTGCCAGCAGCGAGCAGACAGGGGGCAGGGGAACTGAAGCTTTCTTT.

The chain combines TRBV27 with TRBJ1-6, with D possibly TRBD1 on 5 matching bases. Trimming removed 5 bases from V and 6 bases from J, with 14 bases in between. Germline V gives CDR1 MNHEY, CDR2 SMNVEV (reference sequence). The CDR3 extends over 15 amino acids. The CDR3, as DNA: TGTGCCAGCAGTCCAACCAGGGCGGGTAATTCACCCCTCCACTTT. Translated: CASSPTRAGNSPLHF.

This clonotype showed up many times. V and J are TRBV11-2 and TRBJ2-5, with D maybe TRBD2 (6 bases). Trimming stripped 5 bases from V and 2 bases from J, with 12 bases between. The CDR3 is 14 residues long. Germline loops: CDR1 SGHAT, CDR2 FQNNGV. The CDR3 DNA reads TGTGCCAGCAGCCTCATGACTAGTCAAGAGACCCAGTACTTC. Its translation: CASSLMTSQETQYF.

The chain carries TRBV20-1 and TRBJ2-2; perhaps D is TRBD1 or TRBD2 (5 bases each). With 1 base removed from V and 6 bases from J, the gap between germline ends came to 12 bases. The germline V gene has CDR1 DFQATT and CDR2 SNEGSKA (reference sequence). This CDR3 region has 14 residues. This CDR3 is CSARAGTAPGELFF. DNA for the CDR3: TGCAGTGCTAGAGCCGGGACCGCGCCCGGGGAGCTGTTTTTT.